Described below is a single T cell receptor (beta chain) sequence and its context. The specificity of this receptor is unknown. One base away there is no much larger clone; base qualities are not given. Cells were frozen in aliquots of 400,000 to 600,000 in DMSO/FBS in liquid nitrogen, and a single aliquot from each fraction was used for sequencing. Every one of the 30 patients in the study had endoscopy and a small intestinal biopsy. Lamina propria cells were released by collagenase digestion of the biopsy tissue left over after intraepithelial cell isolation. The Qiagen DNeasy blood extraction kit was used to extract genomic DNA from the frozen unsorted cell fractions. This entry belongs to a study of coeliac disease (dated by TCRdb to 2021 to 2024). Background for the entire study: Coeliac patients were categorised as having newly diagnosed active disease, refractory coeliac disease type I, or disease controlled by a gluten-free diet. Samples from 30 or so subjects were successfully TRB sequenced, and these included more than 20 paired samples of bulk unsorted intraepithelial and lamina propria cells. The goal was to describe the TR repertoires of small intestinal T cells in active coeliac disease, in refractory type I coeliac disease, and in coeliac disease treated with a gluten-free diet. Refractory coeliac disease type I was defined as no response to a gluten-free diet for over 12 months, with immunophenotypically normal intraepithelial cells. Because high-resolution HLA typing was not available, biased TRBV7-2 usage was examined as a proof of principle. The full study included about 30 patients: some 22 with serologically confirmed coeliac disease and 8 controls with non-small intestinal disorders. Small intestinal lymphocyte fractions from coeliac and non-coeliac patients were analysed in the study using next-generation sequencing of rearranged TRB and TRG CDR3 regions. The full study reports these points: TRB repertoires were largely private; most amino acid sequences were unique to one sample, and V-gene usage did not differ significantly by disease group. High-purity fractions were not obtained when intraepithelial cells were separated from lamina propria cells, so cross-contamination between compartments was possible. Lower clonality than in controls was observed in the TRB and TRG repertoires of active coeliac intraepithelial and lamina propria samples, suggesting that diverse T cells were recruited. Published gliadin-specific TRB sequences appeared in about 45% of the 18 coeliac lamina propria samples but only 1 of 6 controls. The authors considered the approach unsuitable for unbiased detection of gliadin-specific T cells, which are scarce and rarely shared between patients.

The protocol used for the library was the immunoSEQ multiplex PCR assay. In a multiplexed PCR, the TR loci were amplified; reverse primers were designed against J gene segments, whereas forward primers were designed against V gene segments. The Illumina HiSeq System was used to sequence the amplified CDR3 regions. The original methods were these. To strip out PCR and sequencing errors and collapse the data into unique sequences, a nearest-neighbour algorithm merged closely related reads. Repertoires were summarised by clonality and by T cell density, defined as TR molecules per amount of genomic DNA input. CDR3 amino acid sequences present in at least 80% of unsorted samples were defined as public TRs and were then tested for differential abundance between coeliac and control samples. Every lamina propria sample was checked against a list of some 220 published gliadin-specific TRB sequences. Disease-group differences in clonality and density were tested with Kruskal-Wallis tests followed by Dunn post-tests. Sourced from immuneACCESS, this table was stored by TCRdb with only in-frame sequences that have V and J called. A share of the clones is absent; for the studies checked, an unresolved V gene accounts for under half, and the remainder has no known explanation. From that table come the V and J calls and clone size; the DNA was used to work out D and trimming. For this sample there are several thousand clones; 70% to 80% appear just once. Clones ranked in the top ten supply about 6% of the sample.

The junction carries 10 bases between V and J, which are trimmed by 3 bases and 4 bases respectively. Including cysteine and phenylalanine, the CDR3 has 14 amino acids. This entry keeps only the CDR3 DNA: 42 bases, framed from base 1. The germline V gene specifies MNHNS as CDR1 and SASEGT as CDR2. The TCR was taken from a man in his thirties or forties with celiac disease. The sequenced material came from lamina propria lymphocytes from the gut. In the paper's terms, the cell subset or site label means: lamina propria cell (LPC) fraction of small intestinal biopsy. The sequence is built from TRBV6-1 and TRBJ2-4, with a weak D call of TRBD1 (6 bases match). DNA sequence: TGTGCCAGCAGTGACAGGGGAAAGAAAAACATTCAGTACTTC. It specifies CASSDRGKKNIQYF.